Sequencing of this TCR beta chain was carried out in a study of human T cells and chemical hapten exposure. The wider study: Recorded diagnoses among the mostly female patients were alopecia areata, totalis or universalis. Findings of the study overall: Alopecia in the donors means their immune response may deviate from healthy people's. Expanded TCRs formed significantly more large CDR3 similarity clusters than controls.

Time point described: patch test 2, 6 weeks after DPC sensitization. Regarding treatment: therapeutic diphenylcyclopropenone sensitization with weekly scalp DPC. There are 14 residues in the CDR3. Trimming took 6 bases from V and 2 from J, leaving 13 bases between them. Separate cDNA molecules received unique molecular identifiers, which the library attached to them. MiXCR, applied by TCRdb to the RACE reads, yields one record per CDR3 protein. The sample contains 360,000 or so distinct CDR3 sequences, 6% to 7% of which appear only once. This clonotype was seen ten or more times. The antigen remains unidentified.

The chain joins TRBV12-3 or TRBV12-4 to TRBJ1-1; TRBD1 might be the D (5 bases). Sequencing was performed on whole blood, taken in connection with sensitization to the hapten diphenylcyclopropenone (DPC). This TCR was recovered from a woman aged 18 to 35 with alopecia areata. Some clones in this sample may be carry-over from other donors' samples. The CDR3: CASSATGQNTEAFF. The DNA of the CDR3 is TGTGCCAGCAGCGCTACCGGACAAAACACTGAAGCTTTCTTT.